This T cell receptor beta chain appears in the sequencing data of a study of T cells in Graves' hyperthyroidism and ophthalmopathy. Each diagnosis was grounded in clinical symptoms, serum thyroxine and TRAb, thyroid ultrasound, and orbital computed tomography. Germline lookup yields CDR1 DFQATT and CDR2 SNEGSKA (reference sequence). The CDR3 runs to 13 residues. Trimming left V 6 bases short and J 8 bases short, with 16 bases between. Findings and limits, study-wide: For ophthalmopathy, model prediction preceded onset by a median about 6.4 months. Blood also held most thyroid clonotypes expanded beyond 0.001.

Researchers amplified the TCR beta CDR3 regions from RNA transcripts. First-round RT-PCR of the TCR CDR3 relied on the HTBI primer set. MiXCR, run by TCRdb on the multiplex PCR reads, gives a single entry per CDR3 protein. The sample holds hundreds of thousands of distinct CDR3 sequences; approximately 16% are singletons and the top ten take roughly 3%. This clonotype appeared many times. The antigen is unknown. The gene calls are TRBV20-1 and TRBJ1-4; D unresolved. The clonotype comes from a woman aged 40 to 50 with Graves' ophthalmopathy. The material sequenced was blood. This CDR3 is CSAEGRKREKLFF. CDR3 nucleotides: TGCAGTGCGGAGGGCCGTAAACGGGAAAAACTGTTTTTT.